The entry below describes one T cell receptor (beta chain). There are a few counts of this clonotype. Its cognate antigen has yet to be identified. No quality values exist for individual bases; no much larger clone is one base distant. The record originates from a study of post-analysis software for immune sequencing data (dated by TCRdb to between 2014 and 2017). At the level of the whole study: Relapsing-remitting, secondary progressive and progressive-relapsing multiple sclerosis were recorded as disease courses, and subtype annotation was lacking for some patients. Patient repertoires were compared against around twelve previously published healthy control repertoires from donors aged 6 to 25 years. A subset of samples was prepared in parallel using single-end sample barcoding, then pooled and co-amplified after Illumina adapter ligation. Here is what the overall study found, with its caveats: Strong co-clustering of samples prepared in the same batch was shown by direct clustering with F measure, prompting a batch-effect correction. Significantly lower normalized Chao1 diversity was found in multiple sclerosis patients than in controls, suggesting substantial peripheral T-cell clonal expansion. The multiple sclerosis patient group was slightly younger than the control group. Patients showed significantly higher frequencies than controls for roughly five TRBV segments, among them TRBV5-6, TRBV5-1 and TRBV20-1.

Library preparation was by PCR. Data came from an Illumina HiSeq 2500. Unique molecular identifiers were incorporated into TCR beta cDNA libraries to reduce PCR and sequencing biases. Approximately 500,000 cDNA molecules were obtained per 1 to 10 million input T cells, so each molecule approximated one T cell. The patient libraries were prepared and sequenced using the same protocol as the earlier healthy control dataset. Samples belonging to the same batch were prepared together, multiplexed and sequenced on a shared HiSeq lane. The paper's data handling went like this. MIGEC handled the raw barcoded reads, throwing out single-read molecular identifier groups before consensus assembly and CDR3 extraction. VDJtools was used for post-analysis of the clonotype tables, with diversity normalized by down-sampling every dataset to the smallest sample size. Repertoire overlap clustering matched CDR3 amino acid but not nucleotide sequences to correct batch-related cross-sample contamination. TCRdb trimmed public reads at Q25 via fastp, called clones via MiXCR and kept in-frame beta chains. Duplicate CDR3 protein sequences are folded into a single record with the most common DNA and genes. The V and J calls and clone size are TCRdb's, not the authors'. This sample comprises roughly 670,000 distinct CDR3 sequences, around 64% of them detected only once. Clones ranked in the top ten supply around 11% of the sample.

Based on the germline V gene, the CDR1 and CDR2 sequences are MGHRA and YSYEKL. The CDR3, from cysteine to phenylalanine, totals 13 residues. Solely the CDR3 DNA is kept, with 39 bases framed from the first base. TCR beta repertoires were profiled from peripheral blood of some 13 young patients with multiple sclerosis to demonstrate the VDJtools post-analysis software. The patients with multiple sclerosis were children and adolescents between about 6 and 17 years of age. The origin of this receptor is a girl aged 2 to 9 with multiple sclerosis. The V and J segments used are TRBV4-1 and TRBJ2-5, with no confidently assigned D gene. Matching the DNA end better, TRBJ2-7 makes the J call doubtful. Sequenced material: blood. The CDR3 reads CASSQWGGDEQYF. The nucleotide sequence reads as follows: TGCGCCAGCAGTCAATGGGGTGGGGACGAGCAGTACTTC.